This T cell receptor (beta chain) was retrieved from a study of shared clonotypes between healthy human individuals. CD45RO-negative, CCR7-selected cells formed the naive CD8 fraction, which excluded terminally differentiated effector memory CD45RA+ cells. A note on this clone: Antigen unknown.

Notes on the study in general: Rarefaction indicated that sorted-subset sequencing remained incomplete although depth was large. Around 4.7% of naive CD4 clonotypes were shared across several donors.

Clones were sequenced by immunoSEQ multiplex PCR, and TCRdb holds only the in-frame ones, with some missing. The repertoire consists of about 2.1 million clones, with under 95% occurring once and the leading ten covering under 2%. Sequencing was performed on naive CD8+ T cells from PBMCs. The receptor's source is a man younger than 35 in good health. Some clones in this sample may be carry-over from other donors' samples.

For the CDR3, the DNA is TGTGCCAGCAGTGATCTTTGGGGCGGAGCCTACGAGCAGTACTTC. Translated, it gives CASSDLWGGAYEQYF. The rearrangement joins TRBV6-1 to TRBJ2-7, with a possible D match to TRBD1 (5 bases). The CDR3 is 15 residues long. Germline CDR1 MNHNS, CDR2 SASEGT. Trimming pared 3 bases from V and 2 bases from J, leaving 14 bases between.